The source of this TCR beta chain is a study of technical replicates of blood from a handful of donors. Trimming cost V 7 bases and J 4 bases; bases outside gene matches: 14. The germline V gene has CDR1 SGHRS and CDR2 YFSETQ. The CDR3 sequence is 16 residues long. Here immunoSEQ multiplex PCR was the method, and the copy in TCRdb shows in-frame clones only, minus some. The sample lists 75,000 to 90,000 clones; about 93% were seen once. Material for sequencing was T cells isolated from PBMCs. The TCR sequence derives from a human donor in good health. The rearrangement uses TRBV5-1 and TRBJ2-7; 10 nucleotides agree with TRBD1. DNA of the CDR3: TGCGCCAGCGCTTCCCAGACAGGGGGCAATAGTTACGAGCAGTACTTC. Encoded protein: CASASQTGGNSYEQYF.